The 14 T cell receptor beta chains presented below share a single source sample, sequenced in a study of blood T cell repertoires in COVID-19. Sequenced by immunoSEQ multiplex PCR; TCRdb stores in-frame clones only, minus some. This table holds about 190,000 clones, 80% to 90% found once. The sample taken for sequencing was peripheral blood. The receptors were sampled from a woman between 65 and 79 years old with active or convalescent COVID-19.

This clone was counted a single time. V gene TRBV21-1 combines with J gene TRBJ1-5; TRBD1, as called in the table, went unchecked against the DNA. TRBV21-1 is an annotated pseudogene. This CDR3 contains 17 residues. The CDR3 coding sequence is TGTGCCAGCAGCAAAAGGACAGGGGGATTCAGAAATCAGCCCCAGCATTTT. Translation: CASSKRTGGFRNQPQHF.

This chain uses TRBV24-1 with TRBJ2-2; TRBD1 is a possible D gene (8 bases). Germline CDR1 KGHDR, CDR2 SFDVKD. Trimming cost V 3 bases and J 3 bases, with 16 bases left between them. CDR3 length: 17 amino acids. The CDR3 loop is CATSDASGTGYTGELFF. CDR3 DNA: TGTGCCACCAGTGATGCGAGCGGGACAGGTTACACCGGGGAGCTGTTTTTT.

The CDR3 bases are TGTGCCAGCAGCCAACTGACAGGGGGTGTGCGGGAGCAGTACTTC. This translates into CASSQLTGGVREQYF. The gene calls are TRBV5-6 and TRBJ2-7; 9 bases map to TRBD1. V dropped 4 bases and J dropped 7; count of bases not matched to a gene: 12. CDR1 is SGHDT, CDR2 YYEEEE, per germline. This CDR3 has 15 amino acids. The full variable domain, rest sourced from reference TRBV5-6 and TRBJ2-7, is DAGVTQSPTHLIKTRGQQVTLRCSPKSGHDTVSWYQQALGQGPQFIFQYYEEEERQRGNFPDRFSGHQFPNYSSELNVNALLLGDSALYLCASSQLTGGVREQYFGPGTRLTVT.

This clone was recorded a few times. V is TRBV19 and J is TRBJ2-5; D ambiguous. Trimming removed 3 bases at V and 1 base at J, with 9 bases between. CDR1 LNHDA and CDR2 SQIVND come from the germline V gene (reference sequence). The CDR3 loop spans 14 amino acids. This chain's CDR3 is CASSMQITQETQYF. CDR3 coding DNA: TGTGCCAGTAGTATGCAGATCACCCAAGAGACCCAGTACTTC.

The V gene is TRBV4-1, the J gene TRBJ2-5; TRBD2 agrees at 12 bases. Germline V lookup: CDR1 MGHRA, CDR2 YSYEKL. The CDR3 loop spans 16 amino acids. The V and J ends lost 4 bases and 0 bases, in that order; junction bases with no gene match: 3. CDR3 bases: TGCGCCAGCAGCCTCCGGACTAGCGGGGACCAAGAGACCCAGTACTTC. This translates into CASSLRTSGDQETQYF.

As DNA, the CDR3 is TGTGCCAGCAGCCCCTACGGACTAGCGGGAGGGCCAGGAGCGCAGTATTTT. This sequence encodes CASSPYGLAGGPGAQYF. This chain links TRBV14 with TRBJ2-3, with 15 nucleotides matching TRBD2. The junction had 12 bases not matched to a gene; V was cut back by 4 bases and J by 10 bases. The CDR3 contains 17 residues. Germline CDR1 SGHDN, CDR2 FVKESK.

This chain links TRBV29-1 with TRBJ1-2, with TRBD1 identical over 10 bases. Germline CDR1 SQVTM, CDR2 ANQGSEA. This CDR3 region has 13 residues. J gave up 4 bases and V 6 bases, and 5 bases lay outside the gene matches. CDR3 sequence reads: CSVMTGGGYGYTF. CDR3 nucleotide sequence: TGCAGCGTGATGACAGGGGGCGGCTATGGCTACACCTTC.

Points on this clone: Other DNA sequences in the same sample also yield this CDR3. The CDR3 reads CASSEARSYEQYF. CDR3 coding DNA: TGTGCCAGCAGTGAAGCCCGCTCCTACGAGCAGTACTTC. The J gene is TRBJ2-7, the V gene TRBV6-1; D uncertain. The CDR3 is 13 residues long. V was pared by 0 bases and J by 0 bases, with 3 bases between. Per the germline V gene, CDR1 is MNHNS and CDR2 is SASEGT.

The J gene is TRBJ2-1, the V gene TRBV9; D possibly corresponds to TRBD2 (5 bases). Germline assignment: CDR1 SGDLS and CDR2 YYNGEE. CDR3 size: 13 residues. V lost 4 bases and J 6 bases, leaving 11 bases between the germline ends. CDR3 sequence (DNA): TGTGCCAGCAGCCCAGGAGGAACCAATGAGCAGTTCTTC. Translated: CASSPGGTNEQFF.

In its sample, this clone was seen a few times. The CDR3 nucleotides read TGTGCCAGTAGTATAAGGCGGACAGACCAAGAGACCCAGTACTTC. Its translation is CASSIRRTDQETQYF. The chain combines TRBV19 with TRBJ2-5; D might be TRBD1 (6 bases). The germline V and J ends were trimmed by 2 bases and 0 bases, with 10 bases remaining between them. This CDR3 spans 15 amino acids. The germline V gene encodes CDR1 LNHDA and CDR2 SQIVND (reference sequence).

The J gene is TRBJ2-1, the V gene TRBV5-6; 8 nucleotides line up with TRBD2. From germline, CDR1 is SGHDT and CDR2 YYEEEE. Trimming took 1 base from V and 8 from J; bases not matched to a gene: 11. CDR3 length: 16 residues. CDR3 sequence (DNA): TGTGCCAGCAGCTTGTCTTTCGGGAGGGATTTATATGAGCAGTTCTTC. Translated, it gives CASSLSFGRDLYEQFF.

CDR3 DNA: TGTGCCAGCAGCTTAGCGGCAGGGCCCTATGGCTACACCTTC. It specifies CASSLAAGPYGYTF. The V call is TRBV7-9, the J call TRBJ1-2; tentatively, D is TRBD1 (5 bases). CDR1 SEHNR and CDR2 FQNEAQ come from the germline V gene (reference sequence). V was shortened by 0 bases and J by 4 bases, with 9 bases between the two germline ends. The CDR3 is 14 amino acids.

This sequence joins TRBV19 and TRBJ2-7; D perhaps matches TRBD2 (6 bases). From germline, CDR1 is LNHDA and CDR2 SQIVND (reference sequence). The length of the CDR3 is 14 residues. V was cut by 3 bases and J by 4 bases, with 13 bases left in between. The CDR3 coding sequence is TGTGCCAGTAGTATTGCGGGACGGATATACGAGCAGTACTTC. It yields the protein CASSIAGRIYEQYF.

The chain is built from TRBV11-2 and TRBJ1-4; no definite D call. The CDR3 loop spans 13 amino acids. With 1 base removed from V and 5 bases from J, the gap between germline ends came to 5 bases. In germline, CDR1 is SGHAT, CDR2 FQNNGV. The DNA of the CDR3 is TGTGCCAGCAGCTTAGGCGTAAATGAAAAACTGTTTTTT. Protein product: CASSLGVNEKLFF.